This T cell receptor (beta chain) is drawn from a study of shared T cell receptors in the human thymus. Germline V CDR1 and CDR2: LGHNT, FRNRAP. This CDR3 has 13 residues. Deletions cut 2 bases from V and 6 bases from J, with 10 bases between. The table came from immunoSEQ multiplex PCR; TCRdb's copy has only in-frame clones and leaves some out. The sample gives 600,000 to 900,000 clones, approximately 85% of which show up once; 0.0095% to 0.011% is in the top ten. The data also belong to a second study, concerning human thymus T cells. According to that study: Samples came from healthy Finnish infants during open corrective cardiac surgery. In corrective heart surgery, resections were taken, and these provided the thymus tissue. Use of V and J genes seemed skewed within the thymic and blood repertoires. A high degree of thymic repertoire overlap among unrelated individuals was reported in related research.

This chain uses TRBV12-5 with TRBJ1-2, with D tentatively TRBD1 (6 bases). The receptor was derived from a girl under three years old with a congenital heart defect. What was sequenced was thymocytes. The CDR3 spells CASGLLTGNGYTF. CDR3 DNA: TGTGCTAGTGGTTTGTTGACAGGAAATGGCTACACCTTC.